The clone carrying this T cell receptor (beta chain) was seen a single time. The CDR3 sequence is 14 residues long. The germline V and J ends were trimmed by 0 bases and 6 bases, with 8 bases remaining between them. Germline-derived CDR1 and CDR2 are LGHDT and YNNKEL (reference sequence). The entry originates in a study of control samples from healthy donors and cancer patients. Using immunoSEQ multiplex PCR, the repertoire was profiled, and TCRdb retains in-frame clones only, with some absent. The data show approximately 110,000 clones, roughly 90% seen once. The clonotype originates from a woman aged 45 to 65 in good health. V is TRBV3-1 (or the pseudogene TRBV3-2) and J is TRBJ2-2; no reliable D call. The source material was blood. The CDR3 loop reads CASSQDMESGELFF. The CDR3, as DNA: TGTGCCAGCAGCCAAGATATGGAATCCGGGGAGCTGTTTTTT.